This T cell receptor (beta chain) appears in the sequencing data of a study of T cell responses to AZD1222 COVID-19 vaccine. Germline assignment: CDR1 ENHRY and CDR2 SYGVKD. This CDR3 has 16 residues. Trimming removed 4 bases from V and 2 bases from J; junction bases left unmatched: 7. Repertoires were generated with immunoSEQ multiplex PCR, while TCRdb's copy carries only in-frame clones and drops some. The table lists 100,000 to 120,000 clones, about nine tenths of them singletons. The chain recombines TRBV10-3 with TRBJ1-3, with TRBD1 matching over 8 bases. This receptor was obtained from an adult in good health. The input for sequencing was peripheral blood, taken on day 0 of AZD1222 vaccination. CDR3 in DNA: TGTGCCATCAGTGGGGGACAGGTGGCGGCTGGAAACACCATATATTTT. It translates to CAISGGQVAAGNTIYF.